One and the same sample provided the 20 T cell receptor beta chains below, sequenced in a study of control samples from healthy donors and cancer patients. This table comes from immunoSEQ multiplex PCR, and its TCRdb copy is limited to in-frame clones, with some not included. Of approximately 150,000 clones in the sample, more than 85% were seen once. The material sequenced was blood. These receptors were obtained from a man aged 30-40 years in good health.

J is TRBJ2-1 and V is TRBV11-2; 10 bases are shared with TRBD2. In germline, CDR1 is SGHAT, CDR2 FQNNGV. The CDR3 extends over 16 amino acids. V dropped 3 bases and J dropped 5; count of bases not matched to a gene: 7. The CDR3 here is CASSFRGSGGHNEQFF. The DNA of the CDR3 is TGTGCCAGCAGCTTTCGCGGTAGCGGGGGGCACAATGAGCAGTTCTTC.

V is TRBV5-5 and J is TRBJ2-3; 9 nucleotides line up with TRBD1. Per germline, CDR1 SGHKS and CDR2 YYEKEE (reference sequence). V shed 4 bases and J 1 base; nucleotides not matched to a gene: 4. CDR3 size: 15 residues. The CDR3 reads CASSGRTGGTDTQYF. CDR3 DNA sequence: TGTGCCAGCAGCGGCAGGACAGGGGGCACAGATACGCAGTATTTT. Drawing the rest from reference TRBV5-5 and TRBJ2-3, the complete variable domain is DAGVTQSPTHLIKTRGQQVTLRCSPISGHKSVSWYQQVLGQGPQFIFQYYEKEERGRGNFPDRFSARQFPNYSSELNVNALLLGDSALYLCASSGRTGGTDTQYFGPGTRLTVL.

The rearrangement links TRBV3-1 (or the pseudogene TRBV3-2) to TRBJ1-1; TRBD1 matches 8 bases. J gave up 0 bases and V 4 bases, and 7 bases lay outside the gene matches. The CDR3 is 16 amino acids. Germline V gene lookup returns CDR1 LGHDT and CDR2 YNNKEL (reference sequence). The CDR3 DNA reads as TGTGCCAGCAGCCCGACAGGGGTTTTTATGAACACTGAAGCTTTCTTT. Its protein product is CASSPTGVFMNTEAFF.

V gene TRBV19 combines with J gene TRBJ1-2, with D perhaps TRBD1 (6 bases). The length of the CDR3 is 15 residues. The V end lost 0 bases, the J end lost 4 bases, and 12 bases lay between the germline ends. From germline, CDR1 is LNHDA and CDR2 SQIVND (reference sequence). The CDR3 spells CASSIDTGMSYGYTF. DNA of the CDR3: TGTGCCAGTAGTATAGATACAGGGATGAGCTATGGCTACACCTTC.

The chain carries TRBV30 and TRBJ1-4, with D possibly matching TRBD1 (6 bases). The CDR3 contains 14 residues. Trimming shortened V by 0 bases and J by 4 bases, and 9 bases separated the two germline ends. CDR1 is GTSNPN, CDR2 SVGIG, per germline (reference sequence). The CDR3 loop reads CAWSVGGFNEKLFF. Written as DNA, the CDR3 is TGTGCCTGGAGTGTAGGGGGGTTTAATGAAAAACTGTTTTTT.

The CDR3 nucleotides read TGTGCCAGCAGCAGCTCCCCCGGGGTAGGGACTTCTGGAAACACCATATATTTT. This translates into CASSSSPGVGTSGNTIYF. This chain links TRBV21-1 with TRBJ1-3. TRBV21-1 has pseudogene status. The CDR3 loop spans 18 amino acids.

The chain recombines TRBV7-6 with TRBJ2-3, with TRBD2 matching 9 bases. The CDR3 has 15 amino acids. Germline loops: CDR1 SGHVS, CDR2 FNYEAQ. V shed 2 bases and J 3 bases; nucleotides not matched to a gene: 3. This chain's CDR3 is CASSLLAGRTDTQYF. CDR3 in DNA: TGTGCCAGCAGCTTACTAGCGGGGAGAACAGATACGCAGTATTTT.

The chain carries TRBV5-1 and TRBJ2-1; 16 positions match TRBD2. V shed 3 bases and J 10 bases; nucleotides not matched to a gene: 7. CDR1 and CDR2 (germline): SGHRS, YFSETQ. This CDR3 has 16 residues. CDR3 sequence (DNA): TGCGCCAGCAGCTGGACCGGGACTAGCGGGGGGGTCGAGCAGTTCTTC. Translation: CASSWTGTSGGVEQFF. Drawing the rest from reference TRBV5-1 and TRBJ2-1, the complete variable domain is KAGVTQTPRYLIKTRGQQVTLSCSPISGHRSVSWYQQTPGQGLQFLFEYFSETQRNKGNFPGRFSGRQFSNSRSEMNVSTLELGDSALYLCASSWTGTSGGVEQFFGPGTRLTVL.

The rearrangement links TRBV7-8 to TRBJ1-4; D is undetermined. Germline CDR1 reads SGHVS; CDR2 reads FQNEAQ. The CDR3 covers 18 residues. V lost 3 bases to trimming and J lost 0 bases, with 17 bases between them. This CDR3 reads CASSFPPSVPATNEKLFF. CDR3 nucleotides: TGTGCCAGCAGCTTTCCGCCATCCGTTCCTGCAACTAATGAAAAACTGTTTTTT.

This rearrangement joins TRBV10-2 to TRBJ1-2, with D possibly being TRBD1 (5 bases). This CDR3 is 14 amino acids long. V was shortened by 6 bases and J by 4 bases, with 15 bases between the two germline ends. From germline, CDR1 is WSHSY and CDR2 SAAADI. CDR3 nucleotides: TGCGCCAGCAGCGTTGACTGGAGGGGCTATGGCTACACCTTC. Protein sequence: CASSVDWRGYGYTF.

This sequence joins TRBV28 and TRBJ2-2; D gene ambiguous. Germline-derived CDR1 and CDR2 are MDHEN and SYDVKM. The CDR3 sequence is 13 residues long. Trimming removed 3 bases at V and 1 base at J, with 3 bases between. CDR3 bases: TGTGCCAGCAGTTTTCGGAACACCGGGGAGCTGTTTTTT. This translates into CASSFRNTGELFF.

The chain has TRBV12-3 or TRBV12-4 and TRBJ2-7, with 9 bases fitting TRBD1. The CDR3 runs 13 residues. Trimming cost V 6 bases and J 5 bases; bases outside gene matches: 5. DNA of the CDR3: TGTGCCAGCAGCCGGGGACAGGGCAACGAGCAGTACTTC. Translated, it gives CASSRGQGNEQYF.

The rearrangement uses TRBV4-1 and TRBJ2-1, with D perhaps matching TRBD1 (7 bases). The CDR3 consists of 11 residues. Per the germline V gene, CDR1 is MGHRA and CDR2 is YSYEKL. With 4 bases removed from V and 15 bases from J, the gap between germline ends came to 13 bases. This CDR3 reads CASSPAGQLFF. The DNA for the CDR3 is TGCGCCAGCAGCCCCGCGGGACAGTTGTTCTTC.

DNA of the CDR3: TGTGCCAGCAGCTCCCGGGACAGGGTTATGTGGTTACTCAAGTTAAGCTCCTACAATGAGCAGTTCTTC. Translation gives CASSSRDRVMWLLKLSSYNEQFF. This chain uses TRBV21-1 with TRBJ2-1; TRBD1, as called in the table, went unchecked against the DNA. TRBV21-1 is a recognized pseudogene. The CDR3 loop spans 23 amino acids.

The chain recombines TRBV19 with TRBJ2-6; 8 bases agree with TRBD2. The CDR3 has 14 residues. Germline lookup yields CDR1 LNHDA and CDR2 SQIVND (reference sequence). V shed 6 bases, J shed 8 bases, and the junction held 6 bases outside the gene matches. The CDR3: CASSPGGAPNVLTF. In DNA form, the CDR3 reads TGTGCCAGTAGCCCCGGGGGGGCCCCCAACGTCCTGACTTTC.

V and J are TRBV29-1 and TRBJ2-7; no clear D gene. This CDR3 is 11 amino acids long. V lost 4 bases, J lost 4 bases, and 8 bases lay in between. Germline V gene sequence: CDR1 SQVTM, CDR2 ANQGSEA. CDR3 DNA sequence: TGCAGCGTTGTAGGAGAATACGAGCAGTACTTC. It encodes CSVVGEYEQYF.

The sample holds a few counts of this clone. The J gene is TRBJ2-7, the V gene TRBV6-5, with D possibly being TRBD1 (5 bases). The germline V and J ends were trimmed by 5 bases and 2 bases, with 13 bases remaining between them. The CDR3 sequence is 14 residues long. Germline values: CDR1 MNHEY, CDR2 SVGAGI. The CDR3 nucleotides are TGTGCCAGCAGTCCCCCGACAGTGACCTACGAGCAGTACTTC. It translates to CASSPPTVTYEQYF.

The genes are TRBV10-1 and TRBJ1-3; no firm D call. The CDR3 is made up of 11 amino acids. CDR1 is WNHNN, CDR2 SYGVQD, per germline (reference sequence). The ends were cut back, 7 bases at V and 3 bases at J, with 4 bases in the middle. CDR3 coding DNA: TGCGCCAGCATAAGTGGAAACACCATATATTTT. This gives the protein CASISGNTIYF.

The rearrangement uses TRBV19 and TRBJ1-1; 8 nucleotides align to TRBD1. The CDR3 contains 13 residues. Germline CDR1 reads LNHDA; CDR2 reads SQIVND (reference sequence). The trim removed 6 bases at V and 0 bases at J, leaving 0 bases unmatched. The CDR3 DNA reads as TGTGCCAGTAGGGACAGGGTGAACACTGAAGCTTTCTTT. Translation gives CASRDRVNTEAFF.

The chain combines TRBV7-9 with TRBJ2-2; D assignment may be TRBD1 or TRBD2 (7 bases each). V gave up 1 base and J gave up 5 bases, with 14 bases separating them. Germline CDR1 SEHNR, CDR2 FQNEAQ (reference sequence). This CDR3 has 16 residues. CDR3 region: CASSLDHRGGTGELFF. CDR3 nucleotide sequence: TGTGCCAGCAGCTTAGACCACAGGGGAGGGACCGGGGAGCTGTTTTTT.